These 25 T cell receptor beta chains were all obtained from the same sample, sequenced in a study of CD8+CD57+ T cells in acquired aplastic anemia. Genomic DNA, serving as template, underwent TCR beta VDJ and CDR3 profiling. In TCRdb, the reads were re-called with MiXCR into one record per CDR3 protein. The data hold about 110,000 distinct CDR3 sequences, with 50% to 65% observed a single time. Sample: sorted CD4+, CD8+, or CD8+CD57+ T cells (not recorded which) from PBMCs. The receptors shown here come from a human donor in good health, serving as a control.

Comment on this clonotype: The missing conserved phenylalanine or tryptophan at the end of this CDR3 makes a read error likely. The chain is built from TRBV12-3 or TRBV12-4 and TRBJ2-3; the D call may be TRBD1 or TRBD2 (5 bases each). V shed 5 bases and J shed 10 bases, with 22 bases lying between them. The CDR3 covers 15 residues. The CDR3 DNA reads as TGTGCCAGCAGTACAACGGGGACCGAGTCTGGTGCGCAGTATTTG. Translating gives CASSTTGTESGAQYL.

This clonotype was detected many times. J is TRBJ2-5 and V is TRBV6-2 or TRBV6-3, with D perhaps assigned TRBD1 or TRBD2 (7 bases each). Germline V gene sequence: CDR1 MNHEY, CDR2 SVGEGT. The CDR3 has 17 residues. The ends were cut back, 2 bases at V and 9 bases at J, with 25 bases in the middle. The CDR3 protein is CASSYKRDSSLVGAQYF. DNA of the CDR3: TGTGCCAGCAGTTACAAGCGGGACAGCTCGTTAGTGGGGGCCCAGTACTTC.

This clonotype turned up a few times. The chain links TRBV11-2 to TRBJ2-1; 9 bases are shared with TRBD1. The CDR3 length is 16 residues. V shed 3 bases, J shed 4 bases, and the junction held 7 bases outside the gene matches. Germline-derived CDR1 and CDR2 are SGHAT and FQNNGV. For the CDR3, the DNA is TGTGCCAGCAGCTTGGAATGGGACAGGGTTTACAATGAGCAGTTCTTC. Translating gives CASSLEWDRVYNEQFF.

This clonotype was observed a single time. This may be a read error: a much more frequent sequence differs by one nucleotide. The V call is TRBV6-1, the J call TRBJ1-1; no clear D gene. V was pared by 2 bases and J by 11 bases, with 12 bases between. This CDR3 is built from 12 residues. Germline loops: CDR1 MNHNS, CDR2 SASEGT. The CDR3 DNA reads as TGTGCCAGCAGTGAACTGCCTCAGTGGGCTTTCTTT. Translating gives CASSELPQWAFF.

This clonotype was found once. The rearrangement joins TRBV9 to TRBJ1-3, with TRBD1 as a possible D gene (5 bases). Germline values: CDR1 SGDLS, CDR2 YYNGEE. The V end lost 3 bases, the J end lost 1 base, and 11 bases lay between the germline ends. The CDR3 contains 15 residues. DNA for the CDR3: TGTGCCAGCAGCGCAGGACACCTATCTGGAAACACCATATATTTT. Its translation: CASSAGHLSGNTIYF.

Ten or more counts support this clonotype. The J gene is TRBJ1-1, the V gene TRBV9, with D perhaps matching TRBD1 (5 bases). Germline V gives CDR1 SGDLS, CDR2 YYNGEE. The CDR3 runs 14 residues. V lost 1 base and J 10 bases, leaving 17 bases between the germline ends. As DNA, the CDR3 is TGTGCCAGCAGCGTATCAGCCGACAGAAAGCGAGCTTTCTTT. It translates to CASSVSADRKRAFF.

This clonotype was seen a single time. This sequence joins TRBV4-3 and TRBJ2-5; perhaps TRBD1 as D (6 bases). The germline V gene encodes CDR1 LGHNA and CDR2 YSLEER. Trimming shortened V by 0 bases and J by 1 base, and 9 bases separated the two germline ends. The CDR3 is 15 residues long. Here the CDR3 DNA reads TGCGCCAGCAGCCAAGAGAGGGACATCCAAGAGACCCAGTACTTC. Translation: CASSQERDIQETQYF.

This clonotype has a count of ten or more. V is TRBV6-5 and J is TRBJ2-7, with D perhaps matching TRBD1 (6 bases). The V and J ends lost 0 bases and 3 bases respectively, with 18 bases between them. The germline V gene encodes CDR1 MNHEY and CDR2 SVGAGI. The CDR3 runs to 17 residues. The DNA for the CDR3 is TGTGCCAGCAGTTACTCGAAGGGGGATCGAGGCCTCTACGAGCAGTACTTC. Its protein is CASSYSKGDRGLYEQYF.

The chain couples TRBV15 to TRBJ2-3; the match to TRBD2 covers 12 bases. This CDR3 has 16 residues. The V and J ends lost 2 bases and 2 bases, in that order; junction bases with no gene match: 2. In germline, CDR1 is LNHNV, CDR2 YYDKDF (reference sequence). In DNA, the CDR3 is TGTGCCACCAGCAGACGACTAGCGGGGGTCACAGATACGCAGTATTTT. This gives the protein CATSRRLAGVTDTQYF.

The chain employs TRBV29-1 and TRBJ2-3; D is perhaps TRBD1 (6 bases). The CDR3 runs 14 residues. CDR1 and CDR2 (germline): SQVTM, ANQGSEA. The ends were cut back, 5 bases at V and 1 base at J, with 13 bases in the middle. The CDR3 nucleotides are TGCAGCGTTATCGACAGGTGGGGCACAGATACGCAGTATTTT. As protein: CSVIDRWGTDTQYF.

The chain recombines TRBV11-2 with TRBJ2-7, with TRBD2 identical over 10 bases. Germline CDR1 reads SGHAT; CDR2 reads FQNNGV. Losses at the gene ends were 2 bases for V and 6 bases for J; bases not matched to a gene: 7. This CDR3 is 15 amino acids long. Here the CDR3 DNA reads TGTGCCAGCAGCTTACAAGCGGGGGGGCGCGCCGAGCAGTACTTC. It encodes CASSLQAGGRAEQYF. Filled out from reference TRBV11-2 and TRBJ2-7, the complete variable domain reads EAGVAQSPRYKIIEKRQSVAFWCNPISGHATLYWYQQILGQGPKLLIQFQNNGVVDDSQLPKDRFSAERLKGVDSTLKIQPAKLEDSAVYLCASSLQAGGRAEQYFGPGTRLTVT.

The gene calls are TRBV19 and TRBJ1-6, with D unclear. From germline, CDR1 is LNHDA and CDR2 SQIVND (reference sequence). The CDR3 extends over 15 amino acids. The V and J ends lost 3 bases and 9 bases respectively, with 15 bases between them. The CDR3 reads CASSIWDRPLSPLHF. The CDR3 nucleotides are TGTGCCAGTAGTATTTGGGATCGACCCCTTTCACCCCTCCACTTT.

The V and J genes are TRBV29-1 and TRBJ1-2; 7 nucleotides line up with TRBD1. Trimming took 6 bases from V and 8 from J; bases not matched to a gene: 9. This CDR3 comprises 12 residues. Looked up from germline, CDR1 is SQVTM and CDR2 is ANQGSEA. This CDR3 is CSVMEGGGGYTF. The CDR3 region has the DNA TGCAGCGTGATGGAAGGGGGCGGCGGCTACACCTTC.

Here the CDR3 reads CASSKGASGYTF. DNA of the CDR3: TGTGCCAGCAGCAAGGGGGCGTCTGGCTACACCTTC. The chain has TRBV12-3 or TRBV12-4 and TRBJ1-2, with TRBD1 matching over 7 bases. The CDR3 runs 12 residues. The V gene end was trimmed by 6 bases and the J gene end by 7 bases; junction bases not matched to a gene: 5.

Notes on this clonotype: One end of the junction fails to match germline, which may point to a read error. This rearrangement joins TRBV4-1 to TRBJ2-2, with 7 bases matching TRBD1. The CDR3 has 19 amino acids. The V gene's germline CDR1 is MGHRA and CDR2 YSYEKL. The CDR3 protein is CASSVPGQTLSINTGELLF. DNA for the CDR3: TGCGCCAGCAGCGTACCGGGACAGACACTTTCTATTAACACCGGGGAGCTGCTTTTT.

The V call is TRBV10-3, the J call TRBJ1-1; weak D call: TRBD1 (6 bases). The germline CDR1 and CDR2 sequences are ENHRY and SYGVKD. The CDR3 is 13 residues long. Trimming stripped 4 bases from V and 1 base from J, with 7 bases between. CDR3 sequence reads: CAISGQANTEAFF. The CDR3 DNA reads TGTGCCATCAGTGGACAGGCGAACACTGAAGCTTTCTTT.

The chain couples TRBV29-1 to TRBJ1-1; TRBD1 agrees at 7 bases. The CDR3 extends over 13 amino acids. J gave up 6 bases and V 6 bases, and 10 bases lay outside the gene matches. CDR1 and CDR2 (germline): SQVTM, ANQGSEA. The CDR3 DNA reads TGCAGCGTGGGGGACAGCCGAAGCCCTGAAGCTTTCTTT. Translating gives CSVGDSRSPEAFF.

The table lists this clonotype with a few counts. The J gene is TRBJ2-2, the V gene TRBV18; D is ambiguous. V lost 3 bases, J lost 2 bases, and 1 base lay in between. Per germline, CDR1 KGHSH and CDR2 LQKENI. The CDR3 is made up of 12 amino acids. The CDR3 protein is CASSPNTGELFF. The CDR3 DNA reads as TGTGCCAGCTCACCTAACACCGGGGAGCTGTTTTTT.

Many counts were recorded for this clonotype. The chain is built from TRBV6-5 and TRBJ2-3, with unresolved D. This CDR3 has 14 residues. Trimming pared 0 bases from V and 3 bases from J, leaving 7 bases between. Germline CDR1 MNHEY, CDR2 SVGAGI. The CDR3, as DNA: TGTGCCAGCAGTTACTCAGAAGATACAGATACGCAGTATTTT. Its translation: CASSYSEDTDTQYF.

The gene calls are TRBV15 and TRBJ2-3, with D perhaps matching TRBD2 (5 bases). Germline V gene data show CDR1 as LNHNV and CDR2 as YYDKDF (reference sequence). The CDR3 covers 15 residues. Trimming stripped 0 bases from V and 2 bases from J, with 9 bases between. CDR3 in amino acids: CATSRDRGYTDTQYF. The DNA of the CDR3 is TGTGCCACCAGCAGAGATCGGGGTTACACAGATACGCAGTATTTT.

This clonotype was counted many times. The gene calls are TRBV15 and TRBJ2-1, with 10 bases fitting TRBD1. The germline V gene has CDR1 LNHNV and CDR2 YYDKDF (reference sequence). Trimming at V came to 0 bases and at J to 5 bases, leaving 4 bases not matched to a gene. The CDR3 is 16 amino acids. The CDR3 sequence: CATSREGTGVNNEQFF. CDR3 sequence (DNA): TGTGCCACCAGCAGAGAGGGGACAGGGGTGAACAATGAGCAGTTCTTC.

In its sample, this clonotype was seen many times. The rearrangement joins TRBV14 to TRBJ1-2, with 8 bases matching TRBD1. Germline values: CDR1 SGHDN, CDR2 FVKESK. The V gene end was trimmed by 0 bases and the J gene end by 7 bases; junction bases not matched to a gene: 19. The CDR3 has 19 amino acids. CDR3 DNA sequence: TGTGCCAGCAGCCAAGAGCCCCACTACGGGACAGGAGGAGATAGTGGCTACACCTTC. It is translated as CASSQEPHYGTGGDSGYTF.

The CDR3 spells CSVEGRSSYNEQFF. The CDR3, as DNA: TGCAGCGTTGAAGGCAGGAGCTCCTACAATGAGCAGTTCTTC. The chain carries TRBV29-1 and TRBJ2-1; no clear D gene. Germline-derived CDR1 and CDR2 are SQVTM and ANQGSEA. Trimming shortened V by 1 base and J by 0 bases, and 7 bases separated the two germline ends. This CDR3 region has 14 residues.

The V and J genes are TRBV19 and TRBJ1-6, with D perhaps matching TRBD1 (5 bases). The germline CDR1 and CDR2 sequences are LNHDA and SQIVND (reference sequence). This CDR3 comprises 15 residues. Trimming shortened V by 4 bases and J by 10 bases, and 17 bases separated the two germline ends. CDR3 loop: CASSTNGAIGSPLHF. DNA of the CDR3: TGTGCCAGTAGTACCAACGGGGCCATAGGATCACCCCTCCACTTT.

This chain connects TRBV19 to TRBJ2-7, with TRBD2 identical over 7 bases. Germline V CDR1 and CDR2: LNHDA, SQIVND (reference sequence). V lost 9 bases, J lost 1 base, and 9 bases stayed unmatched. The CDR3 has 14 amino acids. In nucleotides, the CDR3 is TGTGCCAGAGCGGGACTGAACATTTCCTACGAGCAGTACTTC. It is translated as CARAGLNISYEQYF. The variable domain in full, completed from reference TRBV19 and TRBJ2-7, reads DGGITQSPKYLFRKEGQNVTLSCEQNLNHDAMYWYRQDPGQGLRLIYYSQIVNDFQKGDIAEGYSVSREKKESFPLTVTSAQKNPTAFYLCARAGLNISYEQYFGPGTRLTVT.